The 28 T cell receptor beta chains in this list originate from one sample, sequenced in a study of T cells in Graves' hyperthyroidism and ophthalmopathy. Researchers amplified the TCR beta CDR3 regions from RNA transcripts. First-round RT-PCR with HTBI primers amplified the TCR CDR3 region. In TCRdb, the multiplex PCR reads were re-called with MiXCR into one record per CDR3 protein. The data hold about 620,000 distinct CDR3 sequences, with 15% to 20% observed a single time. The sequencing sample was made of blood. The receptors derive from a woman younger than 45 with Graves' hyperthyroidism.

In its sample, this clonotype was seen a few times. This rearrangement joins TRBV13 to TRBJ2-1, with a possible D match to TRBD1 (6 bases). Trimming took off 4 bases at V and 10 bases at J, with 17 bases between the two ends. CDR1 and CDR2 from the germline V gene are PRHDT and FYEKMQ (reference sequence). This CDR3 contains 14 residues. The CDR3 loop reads CASSSLNRVWEQFF. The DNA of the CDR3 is TGTGCCAGCAGCTCGTTAAACAGGGTTTGGGAGCAGTTCTTC.

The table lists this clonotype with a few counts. CDR3 bases: TGTGCCAGCAGCCTAAGACAGAGCTTATCCACAGATACGCAGTATTTT. Protein sequence: CASSLRQSLSTDTQYF. The chain has TRBV7-2 and TRBJ2-3, with D possibly TRBD1 on 5 matching bases. CDR1 and CDR2 from the germline V gene are SGHTA and FQGNSA. This CDR3 is built from 16 residues. The germline V and J ends were trimmed by 5 bases and 2 bases, with 17 bases remaining between them.

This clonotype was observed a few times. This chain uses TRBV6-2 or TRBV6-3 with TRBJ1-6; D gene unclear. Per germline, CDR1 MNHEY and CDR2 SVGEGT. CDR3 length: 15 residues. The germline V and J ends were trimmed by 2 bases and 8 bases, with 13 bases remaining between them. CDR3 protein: CASSYGRIDDSPLHF. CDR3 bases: TGTGCCAGCAGTTACGGGCGGATTGATGATTCACCCCTCCACTTT.

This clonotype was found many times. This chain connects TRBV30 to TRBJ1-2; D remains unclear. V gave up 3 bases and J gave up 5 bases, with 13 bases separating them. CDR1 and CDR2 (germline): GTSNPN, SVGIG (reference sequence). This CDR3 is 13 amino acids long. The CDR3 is CAWRAPPKYGYTF. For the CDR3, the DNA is TGTGCCTGGAGGGCCCCTCCAAAATATGGCTACACCTTC.

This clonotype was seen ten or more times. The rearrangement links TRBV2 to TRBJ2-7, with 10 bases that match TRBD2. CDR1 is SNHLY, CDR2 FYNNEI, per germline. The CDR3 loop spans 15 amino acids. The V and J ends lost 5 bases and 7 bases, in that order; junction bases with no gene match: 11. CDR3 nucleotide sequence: TGTGCCAGCAGTCCTTGGACTAGCGGAGGGGGGGAGCAGTACTTC. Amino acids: CASSPWTSGGGEQYF. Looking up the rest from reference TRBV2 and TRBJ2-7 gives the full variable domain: EPEVTQTPSHQVTQMGQEVILRCVPISNHLYFYWYRQILGQKVEFLVSFYNNEISEKSEIFDDQFSVERPDGSNFTLKIRSTKLEDSAMYFCASSPWTSGGGEQYFGPGTRLTVT.

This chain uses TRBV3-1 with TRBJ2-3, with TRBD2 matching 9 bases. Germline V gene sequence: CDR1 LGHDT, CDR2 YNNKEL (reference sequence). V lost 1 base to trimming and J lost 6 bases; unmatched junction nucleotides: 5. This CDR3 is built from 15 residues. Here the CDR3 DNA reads TGTGCCAGCAGCCAAGCTAGCGGGACGTACGATACGCAGTATTTT. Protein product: CASSQASGTYDTQYF.

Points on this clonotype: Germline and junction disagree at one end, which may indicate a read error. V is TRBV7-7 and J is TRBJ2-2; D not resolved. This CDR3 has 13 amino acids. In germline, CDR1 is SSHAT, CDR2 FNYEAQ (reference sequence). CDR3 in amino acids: CASRLGYTGELFF. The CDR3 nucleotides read TGTGCTAGCAGGCTCGGATACACCGGGGAGCTGTTTTTT. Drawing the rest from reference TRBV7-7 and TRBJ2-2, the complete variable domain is GAGVSQSPRYKVTKRGQDVTLRCDPISSHATLYWYQQALGQGPEFLTYFNYEAQPDKSGLPSDRFSAERPEGSISTLTIQRTEQRDSAMYRCASRLGYTGELFFGEGSRLTVL.

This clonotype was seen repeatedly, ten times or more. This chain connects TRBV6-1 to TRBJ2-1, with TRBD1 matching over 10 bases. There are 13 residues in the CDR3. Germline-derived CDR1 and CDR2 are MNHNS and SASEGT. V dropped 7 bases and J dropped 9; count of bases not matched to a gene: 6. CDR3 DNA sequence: TGTGCCAGCACCGGGACAGGGGTGCGTGAGCAGTTCTTC. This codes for CASTGTGVREQFF.

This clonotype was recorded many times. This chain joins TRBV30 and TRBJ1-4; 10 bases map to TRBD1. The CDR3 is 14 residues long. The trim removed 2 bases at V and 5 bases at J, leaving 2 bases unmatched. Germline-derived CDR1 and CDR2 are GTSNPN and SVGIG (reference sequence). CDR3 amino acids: CAWSTTGGNEKLFF. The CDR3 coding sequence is TGTGCCTGGAGTACGACAGGGGGCAATGAAAAACTGTTTTTT.

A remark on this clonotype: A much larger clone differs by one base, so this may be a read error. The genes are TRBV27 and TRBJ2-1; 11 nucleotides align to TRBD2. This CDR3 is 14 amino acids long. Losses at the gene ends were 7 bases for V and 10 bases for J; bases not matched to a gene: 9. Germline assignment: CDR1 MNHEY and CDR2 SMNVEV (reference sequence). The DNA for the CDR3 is TGTGCCAGCACCCAAATAGCGGGAGGGAGAGAGCAGTTCTTC. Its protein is CASTQIAGGREQFF.

The CDR3 coding sequence is TGTGCCAGCAGCGCACCACTAGCGGGAGAGGGATCAGATACGCAGTATTTT. Translation: CASSAPLAGEGSDTQYF. J is TRBJ2-3 and V is TRBV11-2, with 11 bases matching TRBD2. Germline V CDR1 and CDR2: SGHAT, FQNNGV. The CDR3 contains 17 residues. V was pared by 5 bases and J by 4 bases, with 11 bases of the junction left unmatched.

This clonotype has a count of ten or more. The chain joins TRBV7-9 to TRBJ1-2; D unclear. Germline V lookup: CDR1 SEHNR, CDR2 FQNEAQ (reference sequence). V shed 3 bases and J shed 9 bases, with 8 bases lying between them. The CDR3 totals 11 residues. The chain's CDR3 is CASSFYDSYTF. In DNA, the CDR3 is TGTGCCAGCAGCTTCTACGACAGCTACACCTTC. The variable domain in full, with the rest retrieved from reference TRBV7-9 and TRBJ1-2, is DTGVSQNPRHKITKRGQNVTFRCDPISEHNRLYWYRQTLGQGPEFLTYFQNEAQLEKSRLLSDRFSAERPKGSFSTLEIQRTEQGDSAMYLCASSFYDSYTFGSGTRLTVV.

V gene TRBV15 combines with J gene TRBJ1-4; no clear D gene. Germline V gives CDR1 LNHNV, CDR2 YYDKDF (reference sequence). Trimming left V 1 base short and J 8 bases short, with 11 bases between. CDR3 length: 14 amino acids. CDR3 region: CATSRVVSGEKLFF. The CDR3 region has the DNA TGTGCCACCAGCAGAGTTGTAAGCGGGGAAAAACTGTTTTTT.

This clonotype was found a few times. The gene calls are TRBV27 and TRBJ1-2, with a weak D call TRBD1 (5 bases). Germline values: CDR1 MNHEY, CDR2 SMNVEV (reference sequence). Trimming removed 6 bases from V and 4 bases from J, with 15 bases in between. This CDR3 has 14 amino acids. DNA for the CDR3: TGTGCCAGCAGGCCCGGGGCGAACAGCTATGGCTACACCTTC. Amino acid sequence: CASRPGANSYGYTF.

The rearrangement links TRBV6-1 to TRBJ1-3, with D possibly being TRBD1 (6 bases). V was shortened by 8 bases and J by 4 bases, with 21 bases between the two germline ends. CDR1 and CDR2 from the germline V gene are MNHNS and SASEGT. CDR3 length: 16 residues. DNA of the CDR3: TGTGCCAGCGTTGGGGGCCCGGGGGAGGCGGGAAACACCATATATTTT. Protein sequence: CASVGGPGEAGNTIYF.

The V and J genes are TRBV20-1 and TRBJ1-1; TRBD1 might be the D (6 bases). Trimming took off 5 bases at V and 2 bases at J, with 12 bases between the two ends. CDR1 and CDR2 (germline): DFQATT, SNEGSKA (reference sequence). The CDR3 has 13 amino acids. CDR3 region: CSASGTTNTEAFF. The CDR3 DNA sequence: TGCAGTGCTTCCGGGACAACAAACACTGAAGCTTTCTTT.

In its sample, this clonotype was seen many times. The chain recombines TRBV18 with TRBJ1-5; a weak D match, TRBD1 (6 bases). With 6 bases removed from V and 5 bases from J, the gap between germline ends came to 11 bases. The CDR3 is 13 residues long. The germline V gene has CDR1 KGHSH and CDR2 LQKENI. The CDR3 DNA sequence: TGTGCCAGCTCGCTACAGGGTTATCAGCCCCAGCATTTT. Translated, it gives CASSLQGYQPQHF.

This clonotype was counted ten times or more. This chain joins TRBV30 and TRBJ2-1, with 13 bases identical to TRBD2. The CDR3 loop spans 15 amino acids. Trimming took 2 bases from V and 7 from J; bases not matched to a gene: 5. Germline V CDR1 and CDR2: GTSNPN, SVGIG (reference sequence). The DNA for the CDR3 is TGTGCCTGGAGTCCCGGACTAGCGGGAGTGAATGAGCAGTTCTTC. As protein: CAWSPGLAGVNEQFF.

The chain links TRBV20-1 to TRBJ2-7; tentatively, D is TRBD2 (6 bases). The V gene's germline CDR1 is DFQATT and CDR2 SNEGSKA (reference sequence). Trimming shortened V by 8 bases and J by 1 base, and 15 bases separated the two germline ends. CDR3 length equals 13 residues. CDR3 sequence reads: CSCRLVGSYEQYF. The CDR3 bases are TGCAGTTGCAGACTAGTTGGTTCCTACGAGCAGTACTTC.

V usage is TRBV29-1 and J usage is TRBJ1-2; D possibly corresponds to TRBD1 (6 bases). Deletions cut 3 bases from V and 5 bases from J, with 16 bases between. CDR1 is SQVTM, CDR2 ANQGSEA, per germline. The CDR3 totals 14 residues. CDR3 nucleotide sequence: TGCAGCGTTGACCGGACAGATGGATCTTATGGCTACACCTTC. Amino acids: CSVDRTDGSYGYTF.

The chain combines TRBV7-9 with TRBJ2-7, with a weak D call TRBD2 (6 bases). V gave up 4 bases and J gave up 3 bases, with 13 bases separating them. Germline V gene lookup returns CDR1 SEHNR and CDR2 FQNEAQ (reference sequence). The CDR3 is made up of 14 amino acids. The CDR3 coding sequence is TGTGCCAGCAGCTATCGGGACTCACACTACGAGCAGTACTTC. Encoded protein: CASSYRDSHYEQYF.

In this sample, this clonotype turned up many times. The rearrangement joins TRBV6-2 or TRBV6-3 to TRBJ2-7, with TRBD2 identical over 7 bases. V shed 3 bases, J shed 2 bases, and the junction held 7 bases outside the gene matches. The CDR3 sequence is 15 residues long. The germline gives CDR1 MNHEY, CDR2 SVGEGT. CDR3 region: CASSYEAGFAYEQYF. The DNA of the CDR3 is TGTGCCAGCAGTTATGAAGCGGGATTTGCCTACGAGCAGTACTTC.

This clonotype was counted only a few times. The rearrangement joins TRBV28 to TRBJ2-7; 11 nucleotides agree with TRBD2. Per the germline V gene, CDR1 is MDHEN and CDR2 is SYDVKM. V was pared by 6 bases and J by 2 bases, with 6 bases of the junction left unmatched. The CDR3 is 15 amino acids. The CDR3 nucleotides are TGTGCCAGCAGGGCCGGGACTAGCGGAACCTACGAGCAGTACTTC. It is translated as CASRAGTSGTYEQYF.

CDR3 DNA: TGTGCCAGCAGTTACTCGAACAGGGGTGACGGCTACACCTTC. Amino acids: CASSYSNRGDGYTF. The rearrangement joins TRBV6-6 to TRBJ1-2, with 7 bases aligning to TRBD1. Germline V lookup: CDR1 MNHNY, CDR2 SVGAGI (reference sequence). This CDR3 has 14 amino acids. V gave up 0 bases and J gave up 8 bases; unmatched junction bases: 6.

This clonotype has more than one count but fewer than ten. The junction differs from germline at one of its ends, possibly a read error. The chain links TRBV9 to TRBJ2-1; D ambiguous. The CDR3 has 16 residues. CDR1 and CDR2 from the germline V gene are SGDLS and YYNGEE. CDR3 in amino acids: CAGSVASRTAYTEQFF. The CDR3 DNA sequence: TGTGCCGGCAGCGTAGCTTCAAGGACCGCTTATACTGAGCAGTTCTTC.

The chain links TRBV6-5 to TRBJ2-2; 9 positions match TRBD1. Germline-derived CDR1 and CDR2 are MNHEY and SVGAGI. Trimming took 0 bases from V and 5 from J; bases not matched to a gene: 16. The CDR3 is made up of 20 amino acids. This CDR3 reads CASSYSGQGFRAGATGELFF. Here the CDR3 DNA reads TGTGCCAGCAGTTACTCTGGACAGGGGTTTAGGGCCGGGGCAACCGGGGAGCTGTTTTTT.

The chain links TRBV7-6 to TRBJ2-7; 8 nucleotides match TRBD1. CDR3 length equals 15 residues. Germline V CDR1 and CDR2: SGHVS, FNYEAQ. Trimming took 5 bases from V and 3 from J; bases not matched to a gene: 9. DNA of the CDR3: TGTGCCAGCAGCCAGGCAGGGGGCCAAGGCTACGAGCAGTACTTC. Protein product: CASSQAGGQGYEQYF.

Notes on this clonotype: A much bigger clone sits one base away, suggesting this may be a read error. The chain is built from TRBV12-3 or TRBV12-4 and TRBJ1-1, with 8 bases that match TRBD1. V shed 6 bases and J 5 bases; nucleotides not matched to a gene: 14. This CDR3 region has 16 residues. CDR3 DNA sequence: TGTGCCAGCAGATCTGCACCCGGACAGGGACGGACTGAAGCTTTCTTT. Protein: CASRSAPGQGRTEAFF.